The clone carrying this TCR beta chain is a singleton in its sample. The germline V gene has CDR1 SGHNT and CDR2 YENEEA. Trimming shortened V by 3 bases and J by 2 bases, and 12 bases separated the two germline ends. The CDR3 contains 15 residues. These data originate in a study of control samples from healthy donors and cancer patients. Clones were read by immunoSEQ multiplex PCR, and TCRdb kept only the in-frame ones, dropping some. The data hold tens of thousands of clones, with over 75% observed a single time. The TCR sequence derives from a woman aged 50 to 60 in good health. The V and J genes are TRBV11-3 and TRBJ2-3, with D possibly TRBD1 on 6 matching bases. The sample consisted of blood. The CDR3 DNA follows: TGTGCCAGCAGCTTGGGGGCGAGATCCACAGATACGCAGTATTTT. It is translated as CASSLGARSTDTQYF.